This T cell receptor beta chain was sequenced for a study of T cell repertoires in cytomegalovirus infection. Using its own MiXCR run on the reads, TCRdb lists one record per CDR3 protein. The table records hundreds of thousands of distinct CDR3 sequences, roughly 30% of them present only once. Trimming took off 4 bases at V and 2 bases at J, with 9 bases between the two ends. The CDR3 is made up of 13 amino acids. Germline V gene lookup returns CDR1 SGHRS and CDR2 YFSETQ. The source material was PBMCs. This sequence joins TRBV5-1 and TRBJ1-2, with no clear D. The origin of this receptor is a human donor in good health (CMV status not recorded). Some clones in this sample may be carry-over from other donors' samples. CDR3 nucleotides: TGCGCCAGCAGCATCACTCCCAACTATGGCTACACCTTC. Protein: CASSITPNYGYTF.